Listed below are T cell receptor beta chains from one sample, sequenced in a study of T cell responses to AZD1222 COVID-19 vaccine. Data came from immunoSEQ multiplex PCR; TCRdb stores just in-frame clones and leaves some out. This table holds about 110,000 clones, around 90% found once. This material consisted of peripheral blood, taken on day 0 of AZD1222 vaccination. These receptors were taken from an adult in good health. CDR3s include the opening cysteine and the closing phenylalanine or tryptophan. The D gene is left open where the match is weak. Not all rows give a size; the values are once, few, many and, for expanded clones, a class.

j_call v_call clone_size d_call cdr3_aa cdr3_nt
TRBJ1-5 TRBV24-1 . . CATSDLPKGGNQPQHF TGTGCCACCAGTGATTTGCCCAAGGGTGGGAATCAGCCCCAGCATTTT
TRBJ2-5 TRBV5-1 once TRBD1 CASSLTGGEGRATQYF TGCGCCAGCAGCTTAACAGGGGGCGAGGGAAGAGCGACCCAGTACTTC
TRBJ2-7 TRBV4-3 once . CASSQGAGAISYEQYF TGCGCCAGCAGCCAGGGTGCAGGGGCTATCTCCTACGAGCAGTACTTC
TRBJ1-4 TRBV4-1 . . CASSQTGPATNEKLFF TGCGCCAGCAGCCAAACCGGACCAGCAACTAATGAAAAACTGTTTTTT
TRBJ1-2 TRBV6-5 . . CASSYSTTGYGYTF TGTGCCAGCAGTTACTCGACGACAGGCTATGGCTACACCTTC
TRBJ1-2 TRBV28 . . CASSLLQRYGYTF TGTGCCAGCAGTTTACTCCAGCGCTATGGCTACACCTTC
TRBJ2-7 TRBV6-2/TRBV6-3 . TRBD1 CASSYHFKSRQGAYEQYF TGTGCCAGCAGTTACCATTTCAAGTCCCGACAGGGGGCCTACGAGCAGTACTTC
TRBJ2-7 TRBV5-8 . . CASSIWGGHEQYF TGTGCCAGCAGCATCTGGGGGGGCCACGAGCAGTACTTC
TRBJ1-4 TRBV11-2 . . CASSPRRLNEKLFF TGTGCCAGCAGCCCAAGACGGCTTAATGAAAAACTGTTTTTT
TRBJ2-3 TRBV6-4 once . CASSEGGAPTDTQYF TGTGCCAGCAGCGAAGGGGGGGCCCCGACAGATACGCAGTATTTT
TRBJ1-4 TRBV14 once . CASSQDGATNEKLFF TGTGCCAGCAGCCAAGATGGGGCAACTAATGAAAAACTGTTTTTT
TRBJ2-2 TRBV10-1 . . CASIICGSQNANTGELFF TGCGCCAGCATCATTTGTGGATCTCAGAACGCGAACACCGGGGAGCTGTTTTTT
TRBJ1-2 TRBV6-2/TRBV6-3 . . CASSLEGNYGYTF TGTGCCAGCAGTTTAGAAGGGAACTATGGCTACACCTTC
TRBJ1-4 TRBV5-8 . . CASSLRRAFNEKLFF TGTGCCAGCAGCCTCCGACGGGCTTTTAATGAAAAACTGTTTTTT
TRBJ2-2 TRBV7-6 . . CASSPQGGGELFF TGTGCCAGCAGCCCACAGGGAGGCGGGGAGCTGTTTTTT
TRBJ2-7 TRBV4-2 . TRBD1 CASSSGTAHYEQYF TGTGCCAGCAGCAGTGGGACAGCCCACTACGAGCAGTACTTC
TRBJ2-3 TRBV7-9 . TRBD2 CASSSGASGGTDTQYF TGTGCCAGCAGCTCAGGGGCTAGCGGGGGCACAGATACGCAGTATTTT
TRBJ2-7 TRBV6-2/TRBV6-3 . . CASSQTYEQYF TGTGCCAGCAGTCAAACCTACGAGCAGTACTTC
TRBJ1-1 TRBV4-3 . TRBD1 CASSQRTGGNTEAFF TGCGCCAGCAGCCAGCGGACAGGGGGGAACACTGAAGCTTTCTTT
TRBJ1-5 TRBV30 . TRBD1 CAWTTGQNQPQHF TGTGCCTGGACGACAGGGCAAAATCAGCCCCAGCATTTT
TRBJ2-2 TRBV12-3/TRBV12-4 . . CASRWQGTGELFF TGTGCCAGCAGGTGGCAGGGGACCGGGGAGCTGTTTTTT
TRBJ1-2 TRBV3-1/TRBV3-2 . . CASSPLPQGPGGSGYGYTF TGTGCCAGCAGCCCGCTACCCCAGGGGCCGGGAGGTTCGGGTTATGGCTACACCTTC
TRBJ2-7 TRBV7-9 . TRBD1 CASSLAPLAYRGPYYEQYF TGTGCCAGCAGCTTAGCTCCTCTAGCGTACAGGGGGCCATACTACGAGCAGTACTTC
TRBJ2-7 TRBV12-3/TRBV12-4 . . CASSLTWYEQYF TGTGCCAGCAGCTTGACTTGGTACGAGCAGTACTTC
TRBJ2-2 TRBV5-4 . TRBD2 CASSSGLAGAATGELFF TGTGCCAGCAGCTCGGGACTAGCGGGGGCCGCCACCGGGGAGCTGTTTTTT
TRBJ2-3 TRBV7-9 . TRBD2 CASSRGTTVRRVTDTQYF TGTGCCAGCAGCCGAGGGACTACCGTAAGGAGAGTTACAGATACGCAGTATTTT
TRBJ2-7 TRBV19 . . CASRSREGGYEQYF TGTGCCAGTAGATCCAGAGAGGGGGGATACGAGCAGTACTTC
TRBJ2-1 TRBV27 . TRBD2 CASSLLAWGGRYNEQFF TGTGCCAGCAGTTTATTAGCCTGGGGGGGAAGATACAATGAGCAGTTCTTC
TRBJ1-2 TRBV5-1 . TRBD1 CASSPVQGAEGYTF TGCGCCAGCAGCCCAGTACAGGGGGCGGAGGGCTACACCTTC
TRBJ1-1 TRBV20-1 . . CSARSVTEAFF TGCAGTGCTAGAAGTGTCACTGAAGCTTTCTTT
TRBJ1-1 TRBV7-8 . . CASTSRGPRDTEAFF TGTGCCAGCACCTCGCGGGGGCCCAGGGACACTGAAGCTTTCTTT
TRBJ1-1 TRBV5-6 . . CASSARGLPLKAFF TGTGCCAGCAGCGCAAGGGGACTGCCATTGAAAGCTTTCTTT
TRBJ2-1 TRBV7-3 . . CASSPKGQPSSYNEQFF TGTGCCAGCAGCCCCAAAGGACAGCCGAGCTCCTACAATGAGCAGTTCTTC
TRBJ1-1 TRBV29-1 . TRBD1 CSAGQANTEAFF TGCAGCGCGGGACAGGCGAACACTGAAGCTTTCTTT
TRBJ1-6 TRBV27 . TRBD1 CASSLTGGAVWTGPSPLHF TGTGCCAGCAGTTTGACCGGGGGGGCGGTATGGACAGGGCCTTCACCCCTCCACTTT
TRBJ1-2 TRBV5-4 . TRBD1 CASSPGQESYGYTF TGTGCCAGCAGCCCGGGACAGGAATCCTATGGCTACACCTTC
TRBJ1-5 TRBV30 few . CAWSPTDWQPQHF TGTGCCTGGAGCCCCACGGACTGGCAGCCCCAGCATTTT
TRBJ2-5 TRBV18 . . CASSPPGLGETQYF TGTGCCAGCTCACCACCCGGGCTTGGCGAGACCCAGTACTTC
TRBJ1-2 TRBV7-8 . . CASSVELVWGADGYGYTF TGTGCCAGCAGCGTAGAACTCGTTTGGGGTGCGGACGGCTATGGCTACACCTTC
TRBJ1-1 TRBV6-5 . . CASRNRGSEAFF TGTGCCAGCAGGAACCGGGGCTCTGAAGCTTTCTTT
TRBJ1-5 TRBV9 . . CASSPLGGLGNQPQHF TGTGCCAGCAGCCCTCTGGGGGGCTTGGGCAATCAGCCCCAGCATTTT
TRBJ1-3 TRBV5-1 . . CASSFTGGRNTIYF TGCGCCAGCAGCTTTACCGGGGGACGAAACACCATATATTTT